Shown below are 9 T cell receptor beta chains from a single sample sequenced in a study. TCRdb re-called the RT-PCR reads through MiXCR, storing one row per CDR3 protein. The profile covers more than 600,000 distinct CDR3 sequences, with 14% appearing a single time and 3.6% taken by the ten largest. The material sequenced was memory CD4+ T cells from blood. The receptor source for this set is a female donor in good health, serving as a healthy control.

The chain couples TRBV5-1 to TRBJ2-2; maybe TRBD2 (5 bases). Germline values: CDR1 SGHRS, CDR2 YFSETQ. This CDR3 has 13 residues. Trimming stripped 0 bases from V and 7 bases from J, with 7 bases between. CDR3 in amino acids: CASSLEGDGELFF. CDR3 coding DNA: TGCGCCAGCAGCTTGGAGGGAGACGGGGAGCTGTTTTTT.

This clonotype has a count of ten or more. CDR3 loop: CATSDFSGSGQFF. For the CDR3, the DNA is TGTGCCACCAGTGACTTTAGCGGGAGCGGGCAGTTCTTC. This sequence joins TRBV24-1 and TRBJ2-1; TRBD2 agrees at 9 bases. CDR1 and CDR2 (germline): KGHDR, SFDVKD. Losses at the gene ends were 4 bases for V and 12 bases for J; bases not matched to a gene: 6. The CDR3 length is 13 residues.

The V gene is TRBV12-3 or TRBV12-4, the J gene TRBJ1-1, with D perhaps TRBD1 (5 bases). The CDR3 length is 11 residues. Between the trimmed V and J ends, which lost 7 bases and 11 bases, there was a span of 14 bases. In nucleotides, the CDR3 is TGTGCCAGCAAACAGGAAGGGAGGGCTTTCTTT. Protein: CASKQEGRAFF.

This clonotype was detected many times. The chain recombines TRBV7-3 with TRBJ1-6; D is unclear. Germline V gene data show CDR1 as SGHTA and CDR2 as FQGTGA. V lost 2 bases and J lost 8, with 7 bases in between. This CDR3 comprises 13 residues. DNA for the CDR3: TGTGCCAGCAGCTTATGGATGGATTCACCCCTCCACTTT. Its protein product is CASSLWMDSPLHF.

This clonotype was picked up a small number of times. At one of its ends the junction is not consistent with the germline gene, which may arise from a read error. This chain connects TRBV7-8 to TRBJ2-1; no reliable D call. The length of the CDR3 is 17 residues. Looked up from germline, CDR1 is SGHVS and CDR2 is FQNEAQ. CDR3 in DNA: TGTGCCAGCAGCCGCGAGGTTCCGGGCACTATAGGTACTCTTCAGCTCTTC. Protein sequence: CASSREVPGTIGTLQLF.

The DNA for the CDR3 is TGTGCCAGCAGTGACCACAGGGCTTCCTCCTACAATGAGCAGTTCTTC. Its translation: CASSDHRASSYNEQFF. V usage is TRBV28 and J usage is TRBJ2-1; the D gene is possibly TRBD1 (6 bases). This CDR3 comprises 16 residues. V was cut by 5 bases and J by 0 bases, with 14 bases left in between. Germline assignment: CDR1 MDHEN and CDR2 SYDVKM. Full variable domain (rest looked up from reference TRBV28 and TRBJ2-1): DVKVTQSSRYLVKRTGEKVFLECVQDMDHENMFWYRQDPGLGLRLIYFSYDVKMKEKGDIPEGYSVSREKKERFSLILESASTNQTSMYLCASSDHRASSYNEQFFGPGTRLTVL.

This clonotype was counted between two and nine times. The rearrangement links TRBV7-6 to TRBJ2-1, with 9 bases identical to TRBD1. The V and J ends lost 4 bases and 9 bases, in that order; junction bases with no gene match: 22. The CDR3 extends over 19 amino acids. CDR1 SGHVS and CDR2 FNYEAQ come from the germline V gene. CDR3 amino acids: CASSSPRYRSRDRAGEQFF. Here the CDR3 DNA reads TGTGCCAGCAGCTCCCCCCGGTATCGTTCCCGGGACAGGGCTGGTGAGCAGTTCTTC.

The gene calls are TRBV20-1 and TRBJ2-7; D not resolved. Germline loops: CDR1 DFQATT, CDR2 SNEGSKA (reference sequence). Trimming removed 2 bases at V and 4 bases at J, with 6 bases between. This CDR3 is built from 11 residues. The CDR3 sequence: CSARPDYEQYF. CDR3 coding DNA: TGCAGTGCTAGACCGGATTACGAGCAGTACTTC.

At least ten counts were recorded for this clonotype. This chain uses TRBV4-3 with TRBJ1-1; possible D gene TRBD1, 5 bases. CDR3 length: 13 amino acids. Germline CDR1 is LGHNA and CDR2 is YSLEER. V shed 3 bases and J shed 3 bases, with 8 bases lying between them. CDR3 residues: CASSQQTDTEAFF. The CDR3 bases are TGCGCCAGCAGCCAGCAGACAGACACTGAAGCTTTCTTT.